This note documents a single T cell receptor beta chain sequence. Its target is unknown. MiXCR, run by TCRdb on the 5' RACE reads, gives a single entry per CDR3 protein. The data hold just under 550,000 distinct CDR3 sequences, with about an eighth observed a single time. This sample is part of a study of CD8 T cells in ankylosing spondylitis. General study findings and limits: Several of the motif variants were reported before in synovial fluid and blood from reactive arthritis. Characteristic, it appeared, of ankylosing spondylitis blood was a TCR beta motif of eight highly homologous variants. Disease-linked clones displayed a CD8+ phenotype and appeared relatively rarely in peripheral blood. Reportedly, disease-linked clones are significantly enriched in ankylosing spondylitis patients' matched synovial fluid.

The specimen sequenced was blood, either unsorted or a sorted T cell fraction (not recorded which). The receptor comes from a male donor with ankylosing spondylitis.

The CDR3 sequence: CASSPLLHGSLGDTQYF. The CDR3 coding sequence is TGTGCCAGCAGCCCCCTTCTGCACGGGAGTCTTGGGGATACGCAGTATTTT. The chain has TRBV3-1 and TRBJ2-3; the D gene is possibly TRBD2 (6 bases). V lost 4 bases, J lost 6 bases, and 23 bases lay in between. The germline gives CDR1 LGHDT, CDR2 YNNKEL (reference sequence). CDR3 length equals 17 residues.